This passage covers 5 T cell receptor beta chains from one sample sequenced in a study of T cell responses to AZD1222 COVID-19 vaccine (dated by TCRdb to about 2021). Libraries came from the immunoSEQ multiplex PCR assay. TCRdb took over this immuneACCESS table, retaining in-frame rearrangements with V and J assigned. Such tables are incomplete; in checked studies, under half of the missing clones stem from an unresolved V gene, and the remainder is unexplained. Recorded for this sample are 150,000 to 200,000 clones; 90% to 95% of them occurred a single time. Of the sample, about 2.3% is held by the ten largest clones. Per the publication, the time point label means: baseline before first vaccination. Sequencing was performed on peripheral blood, taken on day 0 of AZD1222 vaccination. All receptors derive from an adult in good health.

This chain uses TRBV5-1 with TRBJ1-5; D remains ambiguous. CDR1 SGHRS and CDR2 YFSETQ come from the germline V gene. The CDR3 covers 14 residues. V lost 0 bases and J lost 2, with 6 bases in between. The CDR3 here is CASSLAGGNQPQHF. The CDR3 DNA reads as TGCGCCAGCAGCTTGGCCGGGGGCAATCAGCCCCAGCATTTT.

CDR3 nucleotide sequence: TGTGCCAGCTCACCGGACAACACCGGGGAGCTGTTTTTT. This gives the protein CASSPDNTGELFF. The chain employs TRBV18 and TRBJ2-2; the D is unclear. This CDR3 is built from 13 residues. CDR1 is KGHSH, CDR2 LQKENI, per germline. V was trimmed by 3 bases and J by 2 bases, leaving 4 bases between them.

The gene calls are TRBV24-1 and TRBJ2-1, with TRBD1 matching over 8 bases. Germline V CDR1 and CDR2: KGHDR, SFDVKD. This CDR3 has 16 amino acids. Losses at the gene ends were 4 bases for V and 2 bases for J; bases not matched to a gene: 6. DNA for the CDR3: TGTGCCACCAGTGACCCGGGACAGGAGCCCTACAATGAGCAGTTCTTC. It encodes CATSDPGQEPYNEQFF.

The chain couples TRBV12-3 or TRBV12-4 to TRBJ1-1; D not certain. Deletions cut 10 bases from V and 1 base from J, with 10 bases between. This CDR3 spans 12 amino acids. The CDR3 region is CATQDWNTEAFF. Here the CDR3 DNA reads TGTGCCACGCAGGACTGGAACACTGAAGCTTTCTTT.

This chain joins TRBV7-9 and TRBJ2-1; 7 positions match TRBD2. The CDR3 is 15 residues long. The germline V gene encodes CDR1 SEHNR and CDR2 FQNEAQ (reference sequence). Trimming removed 3 bases from V and 7 bases from J; junction bases left unmatched: 9. CDR3 protein: CASSLERGVSNEQFF. The CDR3 DNA reads as TGTGCCAGCAGCTTGGAGCGGGGAGTTTCTAATGAGCAGTTCTTC.